Presented here are 25 T cell receptor beta chains from one specimen sequenced in a study of T-cell reconstitution after alpha-beta-depleted transplantation in children. Preparation of the TCRbeta library was carried out with unique molecular identifiers. TCRdb re-called the PCR reads through MiXCR, storing one row per CDR3 protein. The table lists more than 60,000 distinct CDR3 sequences, just under 7.5% of them singletons, with more than 2.5% in the top ten. The sequencing used PBMCs from the stem cell graft donor, collected from the stem cell graft. Source of these receptors: a human donor who donated a stem cell graft to a child with acute lymphoblastic leukemia.

The chain is built from TRBV6-1 and TRBJ1-1; 9 bases align to TRBD1. CDR3 length: 14 residues. J was trimmed by 4 bases and V by 6 bases; bases with no gene match: 6. The germline gives CDR1 MNHNS, CDR2 SASEGT. The CDR3, as DNA: TGTGCCAGCAGGGGACAGGGATGGCCCACTGAAGCTTTCTTT. It codes for CASRGQGWPTEAFF.

J is TRBJ2-1 and V is TRBV9; 7 positions match TRBD2. The CDR3 covers 17 residues. Germline trimming cut 0 bases from V and 8 bases from J; bases unmatched to any gene: 14. CDR1 is SGDLS and CDR2 is YYNGEE in the germline V gene. The CDR3 loop is CASSVDPPGGSRDEQFF. CDR3 DNA: TGTGCCAGCAGCGTAGACCCCCCAGGCGGGAGTCGGGATGAGCAGTTCTTC.

The chain links TRBV5-1 to TRBJ1-4; no clear D gene. Deletions cut 0 bases from V and 8 bases from J, with 11 bases between. The V gene's germline CDR1 is SGHRS and CDR2 YFSETQ. The CDR3 has 14 residues. CDR3 nucleotide sequence: TGCGCCAGCAGCTTGGAAGGGAGATGGGAAAAACTGTTTTTT. Amino acid sequence: CASSLEGRWEKLFF.

This clonotype was picked up many times. This rearrangement joins TRBV18 to TRBJ1-1, with 7 bases matching TRBD1. Germline CDR1 reads KGHSH; CDR2 reads LQKENI. The CDR3 has 16 amino acids. The trim removed 3 bases at V and 5 bases at J, leaving 12 bases unmatched. CDR3 residues: CASSPTGGGRGTEAFF. The CDR3 DNA reads TGTGCCAGCTCACCTACAGGAGGGGGCAGGGGGACTGAAGCTTTCTTT.

This rearrangement joins TRBV29-1 to TRBJ2-4; D not certain. Germline V gene data show CDR1 as SQVTM and CDR2 as ANQGSEA. The germline V and J ends were trimmed by 0 bases and 1 base, with 4 bases remaining between them. This CDR3 has 13 amino acids. This CDR3 is CSVEELAKNIQYF. CDR3 sequence (DNA): TGCAGCGTTGAAGAGCTTGCCAAAAACATTCAGTACTTC.

J is TRBJ2-1 and V is TRBV20-1, with a tentative D call TRBD2 (6 bases). Per the germline V gene, CDR1 is DFQATT and CDR2 is SNEGSKA (reference sequence). This CDR3 is 13 amino acids long. The V gene lost 3 bases and the J gene lost 3 bases, with 9 bases spanning the gap. The CDR3 DNA reads as TGCAGTGCTAGTCGGACTAACTACAATGAGCAGTTCTTC. Protein product: CSASRTNYNEQFF.

This sequence joins TRBV4-2 and TRBJ2-5; no reliable D call. Germline V gene sequence: CDR1 LGHNA, CDR2 YNFKEQ. This CDR3 has 12 residues. The ends were cut back, 4 bases at V and 6 bases at J, with 9 bases in the middle. The chain's CDR3 is CASSLSGKTQYF. CDR3 DNA sequence: TGTGCCAGCAGCCTTAGTGGAAAGACCCAGTACTTC.

This chain joins TRBV12-3 or TRBV12-4 and TRBJ1-2; TRBD1 aligns across 11 bases. The CDR3 runs to 15 residues. The J segment lost 4 bases and the V segment lost 5 bases, leaving 6 bases of the junction unmatched. CDR3 region: CASSRPGQGGYGYTF. CDR3 nucleotide sequence: TGTGCCAGCAGTCGACCGGGACAGGGGGGCTATGGCTACACCTTC.

This clonotype was detected only a few times. The chain recombines TRBV6-6 with TRBJ1-5, with TRBD1 as a possible D gene (5 bases). Trimming removed 5 bases at V and 3 bases at J, with 11 bases between. The CDR3 spans 14 residues. Germline loops: CDR1 MNHNY, CDR2 SVGAGI (reference sequence). The DNA for the CDR3 is TGTGCCAGCAGTCGGGACGGATTCAATCAGCCCCAGCATTTT. Translating it yields CASSRDGFNQPQHF.

The table lists this clonotype with many counts. The chain couples TRBV4-3 to TRBJ2-6; D is possibly TRBD1 (6 bases). CDR1 is LGHNA, CDR2 YSLEER, per germline. Trimming removed 0 bases from V and 0 bases from J, with 15 bases in between. This CDR3 has 19 residues. CDR3 protein: CASSQDRTGPDSGANVLTF. The CDR3 nucleotides read TGCGCCAGCAGCCAAGATAGAACAGGGCCTGACTCTGGGGCCAACGTCCTGACTTTC.

This chain links TRBV20-1 with TRBJ1-1; D perhaps matches TRBD1 (6 bases). Trimming shortened V by 6 bases and J by 0 bases, and 11 bases separated the two germline ends. The CDR3 consists of 13 residues. Germline loops: CDR1 DFQATT, CDR2 SNEGSKA (reference sequence). The CDR3 spells CSAPDSLNTEAFF. Here the CDR3 DNA reads TGCAGTGCCCCGGACAGCTTGAACACTGAAGCTTTCTTT.

The chain joins TRBV3-1 to TRBJ1-2; D gene ambiguous. There are 17 residues in the CDR3. Trimming cost V 1 base and J 4 bases, with 19 bases left between them. Germline loops: CDR1 LGHDT, CDR2 YNNKEL (reference sequence). The CDR3 bases are TGTGCCAGCAGCCAAGCGGGAGGGCGTTCTAGCCTCTATGGCTACACCTTC. Protein: CASSQAGGRSSLYGYTF.

This clonotype occurred many times. The chain couples TRBV27 to TRBJ2-6, with D perhaps TRBD1 (5 bases). The germline V gene has CDR1 MNHEY and CDR2 SMNVEV (reference sequence). The CDR3 has 16 residues. V was pared by 8 bases and J by 0 bases, with 14 bases between. In DNA, the CDR3 is TGTGCCAGCCGGACAAGGATCCTCTCTGGGGCCAACGTCCTGACTTTC. Translated: CASRTRILSGANVLTF.

This clonotype was seen more than once but under ten times. The chain recombines TRBV20-1 with TRBJ2-1; 10 nucleotides agree with TRBD2. Germline values: CDR1 DFQATT, CDR2 SNEGSKA (reference sequence). Trimming at V came to 5 bases and at J to 1 base, leaving 5 bases not matched to a gene. The CDR3 has 15 amino acids. CDR3: CSAATSGTSYNEQFF. As DNA, the CDR3 is TGCAGTGCTGCAACTAGCGGGACTTCCTACAATGAGCAGTTCTTC.

A word on this clonotype: At one boundary the junction diverges from the germline segment, which might be a read error. This chain connects TRBV28 to TRBJ2-2; 8 nucleotides agree with TRBD1. The length of the CDR3 is 14 residues. Germline V lookup: CDR1 MDHEN, CDR2 SYDVKM. The CDR3 nucleotides are TGTGCCACGACAGGGGCCGATTACACCGGTGAGCTGTTTTTT. Amino acid sequence: CATTGADYTGELFF.

This clonotype was counted only a few times. The V and J genes are TRBV28 and TRBJ2-2, with TRBD2 matching over 8 bases. Looked up from germline, CDR1 is MDHEN and CDR2 is SYDVKM. The J segment lost 5 bases and the V segment lost 5 bases, leaving 13 bases of the junction unmatched. The CDR3 has 17 residues. CDR3 in amino acids: CASSLLLSGRRTGELFF. The CDR3 DNA reads as TGTGCCAGCAGTCTCCTCCTAAGCGGGAGAAGGACCGGGGAGCTGTTTTTT.

A few counts support this clonotype. The genes are TRBV4-2 and TRBJ2-7; either TRBD1 or TRBD2 may supply D (6 bases each). This CDR3 contains 14 residues. The V and J ends lost 1 base and 2 bases respectively, with 9 bases between them. Per the germline V gene, CDR1 is LGHNA and CDR2 is YNFKEQ. In DNA form, the CDR3 reads TGTGCCAGCAGCCAAGTGGAGGGGGCCTACGAGCAGTACTTC. This encodes CASSQVEGAYEQYF.

This clonotype was recorded many times. The chain carries TRBV9 and TRBJ1-2, with 7 bases lining up with TRBD1. Germline lookup yields CDR1 SGDLS and CDR2 YYNGEE. This CDR3 is built from 14 residues. The ends lost 0 bases at V and 4 bases at J; junction bases unmatched: 3. The CDR3 region has the DNA TGTGCCAGCAGCGTAGAGGACAGGCTCTATGGCTACACCTTC. It is translated as CASSVEDRLYGYTF.

V gene TRBV7-8 combines with J gene TRBJ1-1; D might be TRBD1 (5 bases). The CDR3 consists of 15 residues. V dropped 4 bases and J dropped 1 base, with 13 bases sitting between them. Germline-derived CDR1 and CDR2 are SGHVS and FQNEAQ. The CDR3 DNA follows: TGTGCCAGCAGCTGGCGGACACCCCAGAACACTGAAGCTTTCTTT. It codes for CASSWRTPQNTEAFF.

This clonotype was seen many times. The rearrangement links TRBV9 to TRBJ2-7; D possibly uses TRBD1 or TRBD2 (6 bases each). V lost 0 bases, J lost 2 bases, and 12 bases lay in between. Germline lookup yields CDR1 SGDLS and CDR2 YYNGEE. The CDR3 totals 15 residues. The CDR3 reads CASSVAGGAAYEQYF. The CDR3 coding sequence is TGTGCCAGCAGCGTAGCCGGGGGCGCTGCCTACGAGCAGTACTTC.

The sample holds a few counts of this clonotype. V is TRBV19 and J is TRBJ2-5; D not resolved. The CDR3 covers 11 residues. The germline V gene has CDR1 LNHDA and CDR2 SQIVND (reference sequence). The ends were cut back, 10 bases at V and 5 bases at J, with 11 bases in the middle. CDR3 nucleotides: TGTGCCATTATGGGATGGGAGACCCAGTACTTC. Translating it yields CAIMGWETQYF.

V gene TRBV3-1 combines with J gene TRBJ2-5, with D perhaps matching TRBD1 (5 bases). Per germline, CDR1 LGHDT and CDR2 YNNKEL (reference sequence). The length of the CDR3 is 14 residues. Trimming removed 0 bases at V and 8 bases at J, with 13 bases between. As DNA, the CDR3 is TGTGCCAGCAGCCAAGACAGGGTCCTAGTAACCCAGTACTTC. Residues: CASSQDRVLVTQYF.

Many counts were recorded for this clonotype. This chain connects TRBV20-1 to TRBJ1-5; 9 positions match TRBD1. V shed 6 bases and J 7 bases; nucleotides not matched to a gene: 13. This CDR3 is built from 15 residues. Germline values: CDR1 DFQATT, CDR2 SNEGSKA (reference sequence). CDR3 bases: TGCAGTGCAAGGCCGGGACAGGGCCCTTGGCAGCCCCAGCATTTT. It is translated as CSARPGQGPWQPQHF.

V usage is TRBV7-9 and J usage is TRBJ1-6, with 9 bases fitting TRBD1. J lost 13 bases, V lost 5 bases, and 12 bases had no gene match. The CDR3 has 15 residues. CDR1 is SEHNR, CDR2 FQNEAQ, per germline (reference sequence). The CDR3 loop reads CASSPSPGQGLPLHF. DNA for the CDR3: TGTGCCAGCAGCCCCTCCCCGGGACAGGGTTTGCCCCTCCACTTT.

This clonotype was picked up many times. The V call is TRBV20-1, the J call TRBJ2-7; 8 positions agree with TRBD2. The V gene's germline CDR1 is DFQATT and CDR2 SNEGSKA (reference sequence). The ends lost 0 bases at V and 3 bases at J; junction bases unmatched: 4. This CDR3 has 14 amino acids. The CDR3 sequence is CSARDQAGVYEQYF. CDR3 sequence (DNA): TGCAGTGCTAGAGATCAAGCGGGGGTCTACGAGCAGTACTTC.